One T cell receptor beta chain is described in this entry. What it binds is not known. Germline V CDR1 and CDR2: MNHNS, SASEGT. The V end lost 0 bases, the J end lost 7 bases, and 22 bases lay between the germline ends. This CDR3 is 17 amino acids long. This sample is part of a study of Graves' ophthalmopathy and Graves' hyperthyroidism. RNA transcripts were the template, and TCR beta CDR3 regions were amplified from them. HTBI primers were employed in first-round RT-PCR, then a second-round multiplex PCR followed. Via MiXCR, TCRdb re-called the multiplex PCR reads, giving one row per CDR3 protein. The sample comprises 350,000 or so distinct CDR3 sequences, under 20% of which are singletons, and roughly an eighth rests with the top ten. Findings and caveats of the study: Detection in blood was also observed for most expanded thyroid clonotypes above 0.001 frequency.

This rearrangement joins TRBV6-1 to TRBJ2-7, with D perhaps being TRBD1 or TRBD2 (5 bases each). Sequencing was carried out using peripheral blood. The receptor was isolated from an adult man with Graves' ophthalmopathy. CDR3 region: CASSEATRGLAPLEQYF. CDR3 coding DNA: TGTGCCAGCAGTGAAGCCACGAGGGGTTTAGCGCCCCTGGAGCAGTACTTC.